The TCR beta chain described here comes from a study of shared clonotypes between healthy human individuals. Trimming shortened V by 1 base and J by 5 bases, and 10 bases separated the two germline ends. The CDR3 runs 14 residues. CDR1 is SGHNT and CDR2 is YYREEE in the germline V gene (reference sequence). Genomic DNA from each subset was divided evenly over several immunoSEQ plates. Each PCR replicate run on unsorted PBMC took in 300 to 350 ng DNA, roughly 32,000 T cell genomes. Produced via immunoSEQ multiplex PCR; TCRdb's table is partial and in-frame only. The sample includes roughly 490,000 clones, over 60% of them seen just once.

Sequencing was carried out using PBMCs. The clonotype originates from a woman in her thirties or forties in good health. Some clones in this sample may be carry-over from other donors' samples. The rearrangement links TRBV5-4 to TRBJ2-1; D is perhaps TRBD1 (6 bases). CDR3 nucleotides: TGTGCCAGCAGCTTGTCCAGGGGACACAATGAGCAGTTCTTC. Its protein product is CASSLSRGHNEQFF.